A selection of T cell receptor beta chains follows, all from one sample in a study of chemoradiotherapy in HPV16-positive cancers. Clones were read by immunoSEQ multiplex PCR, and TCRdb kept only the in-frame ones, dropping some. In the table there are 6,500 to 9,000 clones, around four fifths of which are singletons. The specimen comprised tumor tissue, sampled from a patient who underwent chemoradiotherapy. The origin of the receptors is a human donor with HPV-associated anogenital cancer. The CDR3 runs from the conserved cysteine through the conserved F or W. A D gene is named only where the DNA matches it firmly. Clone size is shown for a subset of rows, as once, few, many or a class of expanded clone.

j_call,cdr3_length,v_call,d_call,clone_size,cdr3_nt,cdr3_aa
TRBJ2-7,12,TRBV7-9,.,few,TGTGCCAGCAGCGCTTCTGGCTACGAGCAGTACTTC,CASSASGYEQYF
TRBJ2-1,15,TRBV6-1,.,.,TGTGCCAGCAGAGAGCCGGGACAAGGGAACAATGAGCAGTTCTTC,CASREPGQGNNEQFF
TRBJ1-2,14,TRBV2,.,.,TGTGCCAGCAACCCCTTTAGGATTGCTCCCGGCTACACCTTC,CASNPFRIAPGYTF
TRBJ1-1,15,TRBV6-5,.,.,TGTGCCAGCAGTCGATCCCTCCGCCCGGACACTGAAGCTTTCTTT,CASSRSLRPDTEAFF
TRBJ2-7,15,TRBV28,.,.,TGTGCCAGCAGTTCCGGGGGACGGGGAATCTACGAGCAGTACTTC,CASSSGGRGIYEQYF
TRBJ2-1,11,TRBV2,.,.,TGTCATTCAAGGGGGGGGTATGAGCAGTTCTTC,CHSRGGYEQFF
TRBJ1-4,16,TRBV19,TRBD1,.,TGTGCCAGCCGGGACAGGTATTCTGTGGGGAATGAAAAACTGTTTTTT,CASRDRYSVGNEKLFF
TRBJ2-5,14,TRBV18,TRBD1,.,TGTGCCAGCTCACCAGGGACAGGCGGCGAGACCCAGTACTTC,CASSPGTGGETQYF
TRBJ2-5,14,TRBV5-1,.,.,TGCGCCAGCAGCTTGGCCTGGGGAGAAGAGACCCAGTACTTC,CASSLAWGEETQYF
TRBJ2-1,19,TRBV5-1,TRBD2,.,TGCGCCAGCAGCCAATGGACAGGTCGAATTAGCGGGGGCCCCAATGAGCAGTTCTTC,CASSQWTGRISGGPNEQFF
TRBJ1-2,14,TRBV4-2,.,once,TGTGCCAGCAGCCCTAAGACAATCCCATATGGCTACACCTTC,CASSPKTIPYGYTF
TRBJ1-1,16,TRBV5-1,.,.,TGCGCCAGCAGCTTGAAATGGGGAGGGGGGGACACTGAAGCTTTCTTT,CASSLKWGGGDTEAFF
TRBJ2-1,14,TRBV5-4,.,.,TGTGCCAGCAGCTTGGCCGGATCTTACAATGAGCAGTTCTTC,CASSLAGSYNEQFF
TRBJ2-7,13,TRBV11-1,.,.,TGTGCCAGCAGCTTAGTCCCAGGATACGAGCAGTACTTC,CASSLVPGYEQYF
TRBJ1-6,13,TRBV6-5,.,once,TGTGCCACCTACGCCGGGCCTCCATCACCCCTCCACTTT,CATYAGPPSPLHF
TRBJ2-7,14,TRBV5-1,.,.,TGCGCCAGCAGCCTTCCGGGCTCAACCTACGAGCAGTACTTC,CASSLPGSTYEQYF
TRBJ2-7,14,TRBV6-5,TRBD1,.,TGTGCCAGCAGTTACTCGGCAGGGGGTTACGAGCAGTACTTC,CASSYSAGGYEQYF
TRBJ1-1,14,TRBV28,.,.,TGTGCCAGCACCCTCGTGGGGGGTTACACTGAAGCTTTCTTT,CASTLVGGYTEAFF
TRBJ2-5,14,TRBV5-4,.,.,TGTGCCAGCAGACTGGGAGAGAACCAAGAGACCCAGTACTTC,CASRLGENQETQYF
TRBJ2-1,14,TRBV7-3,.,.,TGTGCCAGCAGCCAGCTGAGCGGAAACAATGAGCAGTTCTTC,CASSQLSGNNEQFF
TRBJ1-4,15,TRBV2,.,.,TGTGCCAGCAGTGAAGCGGGAACAACTAATGAAAAACTGTTTTTT,CASSEAGTTNEKLFF
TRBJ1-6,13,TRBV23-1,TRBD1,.,TGCGCCAGCACCCAGGACAGGAATTCACCCCTCCACTTT,CASTQDRNSPLHF
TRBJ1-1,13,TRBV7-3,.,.,TGTGCCAGCAGCTCCTCGGATAGGACCGGGGCTTTCTTT,CASSSSDRTGAFF
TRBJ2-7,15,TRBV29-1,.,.,TGCAGCGTATTCCAGACAACCGGGAGCTCCTACGAGCAGTACTTC,CSVFQTTGSSYEQYF
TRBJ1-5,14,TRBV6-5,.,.,TGTGCCAGCAGTTACTCAGTGGGGGGACAGCCCCAGCATTTT,CASSYSVGGQPQHF
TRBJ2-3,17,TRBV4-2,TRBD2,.,TGTGCCAGCAGCCAAATTGGAGACGTAGCGGGGGCAGATACGCAGTATTTT,CASSQIGDVAGADTQYF
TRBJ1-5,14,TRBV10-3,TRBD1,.,TGTGCCATCAGTGCCACAGGGGTAACTGAGCCCCAGCATTTT,CAISATGVTEPQHF
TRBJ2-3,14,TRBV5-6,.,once,TGTGCCAGCAGCTTGGTGCGGGGTGGGGGTACGCAGTATTTT,CASSLVRGGGTQYF
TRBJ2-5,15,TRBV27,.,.,TGTGCCAGCAGTCGTACAGGGCCCCCTCAAGAGACCCAGTACTTC,CASSRTGPPQETQYF
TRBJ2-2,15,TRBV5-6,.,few,TGTGCCAGCAGCTCCCTGGGGGGTCAACCCGGGGAGCTGTTTTTT,CASSSLGGQPGELFF
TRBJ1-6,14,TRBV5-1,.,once,TGCGCCAGCAGAGAGGGGCCTTATAATTCACCCCTCCACTTT,CASREGPYNSPLHF
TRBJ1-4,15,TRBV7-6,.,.,TGTGCCAGCAGCTCGAGGGGTGCAACTAATGAAAAACTGTTTTTT,CASSSRGATNEKLFF
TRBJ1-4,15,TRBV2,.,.,TGTGCCAGCAGTGAAGGGGGGGTCGGCACTGAAAAACTGTTTTTT,CASSEGGVGTEKLFF
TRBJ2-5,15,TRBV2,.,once,TGTGCCAGCAGTACGGACAGACAGATCCAAGAGACCCAGTACTTC,CASSTDRQIQETQYF
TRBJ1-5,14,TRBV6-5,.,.,TGTGCCAGCAGCCCCGAGTTTAGCAATCAGCCCCAGCATTTT,CASSPEFSNQPQHF
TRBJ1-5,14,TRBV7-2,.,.,TGTGCCAGCAGCGCCCATGGCGGCAATCAGCCCCAGCATTTT,CASSAHGGNQPQHF
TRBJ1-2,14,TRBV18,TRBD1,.,TGTGCCAGCTCACCCTCTCAGACAGGGGATGGCTACACCTTC,CASSPSQTGDGYTF
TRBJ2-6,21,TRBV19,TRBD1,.,TGTGCCAGTAGTCCCCGTCGCGCAGGGGGTACCTTAGTCTCTGGGGCCAACGTCCTGACTTTC,CASSPRRAGGTLVSGANVLTF
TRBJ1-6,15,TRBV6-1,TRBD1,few,TGTGCCAGCAGTGAAAGGGCACAGGGGTTGACACCCCTCCACTTT,CASSERAQGLTPLHF
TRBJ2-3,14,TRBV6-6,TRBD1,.,TGTGCCAGCAGTCCCGGACAGGACACAGATACGCAGTATTTT,CASSPGQDTDTQYF
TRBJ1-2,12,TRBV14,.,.,TGTGCCAGCAGCCGAACGATCTATGGCTACACCTTC,CASSRTIYGYTF
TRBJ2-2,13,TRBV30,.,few,TGTGCCTGGAGTGGCTCGGCCACCGGGGAGCTGTTTTTT,CAWSGSATGELFF
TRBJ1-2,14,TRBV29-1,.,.,TGCAGCGTCGTAGTTGGGGGGAGGAGGACTGGCTACACCTTC,CSVVVGGRRTGYTF
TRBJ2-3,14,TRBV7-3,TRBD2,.,TGTGCCAGCAGCCTAGCGGGGGTTAGTGATACGCAGTATTTT,CASSLAGVSDTQYF
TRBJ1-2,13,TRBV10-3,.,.,TGTGCCATCAGTGAGGATGCGCGGGATGGCTACACCTTC,CAISEDARDGYTF
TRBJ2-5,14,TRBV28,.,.,TGTGCCAGCATTGGGTACAGGGTCCAAGAGACCCAGTACTTC,CASIGYRVQETQYF
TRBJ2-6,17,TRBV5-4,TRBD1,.,TGTGCCAGCAGCTTGGGAGGGGGCGCAGATGGGGCCAACGTCCTGACTTTC,CASSLGGGADGANVLTF
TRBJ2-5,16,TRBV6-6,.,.,TGTGCCAGCAGTACTACCGGGGATCGCGTAGTGAAGACCCAGTACTTC,CASSTTGDRVVKTQYF
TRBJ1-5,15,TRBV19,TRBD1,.,TGTGCCAGTAGTATCGGCAGGGGGCGCGACCAGCCCCAGCATTTT,CASSIGRGRDQPQHF
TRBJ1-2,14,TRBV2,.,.,TGTGCCAGCAGCGCAGCCAGGGCCACTGGGGGCTACACCTTC,CASSAARATGGYTF
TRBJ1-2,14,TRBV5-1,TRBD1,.,TGCGCCAGCAGCTCCGATGGACAGGGCGATGGCTACACCTTC,CASSSDGQGDGYTF
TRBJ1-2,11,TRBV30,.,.,TGTGCCTGGAGTGTTGGGGCTGGCTACACCTTC,CAWSVGAGYTF
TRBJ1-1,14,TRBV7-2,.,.,TGTGCCAGCAGCTTAGTGGGGGCGGCCACTGAAGCTTTCTTT,CASSLVGAATEAFF